This T cell receptor beta chain was identified during a study of monozygotic twins with inflammatory bowel disease. Regarding the study as a whole: Part of the variability in patient repertoires may have come from differing immunosuppressive treatments. On the inverse Simpson index, IBD patients scored lower for TCRbeta diversity than healthy co-twins.

TCRdb reworked the 5' RACE reads into one entry per CDR3 protein, no DNA. This repertoire includes about 440,000 distinct CDR3 sequences. CDR1 is DFQATT and CDR2 is SNEGSKA in the germline V gene (reference sequence). This CDR3 comprises 16 residues. About this clonotype: Its antigen is still unknown.

Every single donor had a 2.5 ml blood sample drawn. The sequence was obtained from a human donor with ulcerative colitis or Crohn's disease, or a healthy co-twin of an affected twin (not recorded which). Source material: blood. This chain links TRBV20-1 with TRBJ2-1; no DNA is available, so the TRBD2 call from TCRdb remains unchecked. The CDR3 spells CSASSPLAGDGDEQFF.